Listed here are 29 T cell receptor beta chains from one sample, sequenced in a study of blood T cell repertoires in COVID-19. The assay was immunoSEQ multiplex PCR, and TCRdb's table has in-frame clones only and misses some. The table shows over 55,000 clones, with roughly 87% occurring only once. Sequencing was carried out using peripheral blood. The receptors stem from a woman aged 80 or over with COVID-19, enrolled during active disease.

This clone has just one count. The V call is TRBV7-8, the J call TRBJ2-7; 8 bases match TRBD1. The CDR3 loop spans 15 amino acids. J was trimmed by 2 bases and V by 5 bases; bases with no gene match: 8. In germline, CDR1 is SGHVS, CDR2 FQNEAQ. The CDR3 region is CASSPGDRITYEQYF. The CDR3 DNA reads as TGTGCCAGCAGCCCCGGGGACAGGATAACCTACGAGCAGTACTTC.

The chain carries TRBV3-1 (or the pseudogene TRBV3-2) and TRBJ2-1; TRBD2 matches at 11 bases. With V trimmed by 3 bases and J by 7 bases, 8 bases remained unmatched. Germline V gene lookup returns CDR1 LGHDT and CDR2 YNNKEL (reference sequence). The CDR3 is 16 amino acids. CDR3 nucleotides: TGTGCCAGCAGCCAGGCTAGCGGGGGGTGGTATAATGAGCAGTTCTTC. It encodes CASSQASGGWYNEQFF.

The chain joins TRBV2 to TRBJ2-1; D is unclear. Trimming removed 3 bases at V and 4 bases at J, with 7 bases between. Germline V gives CDR1 SNHLY, CDR2 FYNNEI. CDR3 size: 13 residues. CDR3 in DNA: TGTGCCAGCAGTGAGCGCCTGTACAATGAGCAGTTCTTC. Translated: CASSERLYNEQFF.

The chain is built from TRBV30 and TRBJ1-5; 8 bases line up with TRBD1. The germline V gene encodes CDR1 GTSNPN and CDR2 SVGIG (reference sequence). The trim removed 3 bases at V and 4 bases at J, leaving 2 bases unmatched. The CDR3 covers 13 residues. CDR3 loop: CAWRDRGNQPQHF. CDR3 bases: TGTGCCTGGAGAGACAGGGGTAATCAGCCCCAGCATTTT.

The rearrangement uses TRBV2 and TRBJ2-3; the D gene is possibly TRBD2 (6 bases). V was cut by 4 bases and J by 0 bases, with 8 bases left in between. Germline V gene lookup returns CDR1 SNHLY and CDR2 FYNNEI. The CDR3 extends over 14 amino acids. The CDR3 sequence is CASSGGLSTDTQYF. The CDR3 nucleotides are TGTGCCAGCAGTGGGGGACTTAGCACAGATACGCAGTATTTT.

Only one count was recorded for this clone. The V and J genes are TRBV29-1 and TRBJ1-5; 9 positions agree with TRBD1. Germline CDR1 is SQVTM and CDR2 is ANQGSEA. The CDR3 is 14 residues long. V lost 6 bases and J lost 3; bases outside the gene matches: 6. The DNA for the CDR3 is TGCAGCGTCCGAGGGACAGGGACCAATCAGCCCCAGCATTTT. Protein: CSVRGTGTNQPQHF.

The chain has TRBV9 and TRBJ1-2; TRBD1 is a possible D gene (6 bases). Germline CDR1 SGDLS, CDR2 YYNGEE. The CDR3 is made up of 14 amino acids. Trimming took 4 bases from V and 2 from J, leaving 12 bases between them. CDR3 loop: CASSLQGRNYGYTF. The CDR3 nucleotides read TGTGCCAGCAGCTTACAGGGTAGGAACTATGGCTACACCTTC.

This chain uses TRBV5-1 with TRBJ1-2; possible D gene TRBD1, 5 bases. Trimming stripped 0 bases from V and 2 bases from J, with 11 bases between. The CDR3 extends over 15 amino acids. CDR1 and CDR2 (germline): SGHRS, YFSETQ. CDR3 DNA sequence: TGCGCCAGCAGCTTGGCACCGACAGAAAACTATGGCTACACCTTC. Residues: CASSLAPTENYGYTF. Together with reference TRBV5-1 and TRBJ1-2, the CDR3 gives the full variable domain: KAGVTQTPRYLIKTRGQQVTLSCSPISGHRSVSWYQQTPGQGLQFLFEYFSETQRNKGNFPGRFSGRQFSNSRSEMNVSTLELGDSALYLCASSLAPTENYGYTFGSGTRLTVV.

This chain uses TRBV5-6 with TRBJ1-1; D is ambiguous. Germline V gives CDR1 SGHDT, CDR2 YYEEEE. Trimming removed 1 base from V and 4 bases from J, with 11 bases in between. The CDR3 contains 14 residues. In nucleotides, the CDR3 is TGTGCCAGCAGCTTGCGGGGTTTGGGCACTGAAGCTTTCTTT. Protein product: CASSLRGLGTEAFF.

The CDR3: CASSPTGGPEQFF. The DNA of the CDR3 is TGTGCCAGCAGCCCCACTGGTGGGCCTGAGCAGTTCTTC. This chain uses TRBV12-3 or TRBV12-4 with TRBJ2-1; D ambiguous. The CDR3 loop spans 13 amino acids. Trimming shortened V by 6 bases and J by 9 bases, and 15 bases separated the two germline ends.

This chain connects TRBV13 to TRBJ2-7; D gene ambiguous. The germline V and J ends were trimmed by 1 base and 2 bases, with 9 bases remaining between them. The CDR3 is made up of 14 amino acids. Germline V lookup: CDR1 PRHDT, CDR2 FYEKMQ (reference sequence). The CDR3 bases are TGTGCCAGCAGCTTAGATGGGCTCCCCTACGAGCAGTACTTC. It encodes CASSLDGLPYEQYF.

This rearrangement joins TRBV12-3 or TRBV12-4 to TRBJ1-3, with D uncertain. The CDR3 sequence is 13 residues long. Trimming cost V 2 bases and J 2 bases, with 4 bases left between them. The CDR3 nucleotides read TGTGCCAGCAGTTTAAGCCCTGGAAACACCATATATTTT. Translation gives CASSLSPGNTIYF.

The rearrangement links TRBV4-1 to TRBJ1-4; D call uncertain. The CDR3 consists of 14 residues. Germline CDR1 is MGHRA and CDR2 is YSYEKL. Trimming took 1 base from V and 4 from J, leaving 7 bases between them. The CDR3 bases are TGCGCCAGCAGCCAAGTACTTTATAATGAAAAACTGTTTTTT. It translates to CASSQVLYNEKLFF.

The chain carries TRBV18 and TRBJ1-1; D is uncertain. Looked up from germline, CDR1 is KGHSH and CDR2 is LQKENI. The CDR3 is made up of 13 amino acids. V shed 2 bases and J shed 1 base, with 5 bases lying between them. The CDR3 here is CASSPVANTEAFF. CDR3 nucleotide sequence: TGTGCCAGCTCACCAGTAGCGAACACTGAAGCTTTCTTT.

V and J are TRBV2 and TRBJ2-4, with 8 positions matching TRBD1. The CDR3 has 15 residues. Per germline, CDR1 SNHLY and CDR2 FYNNEI. V gave up 6 bases and J gave up 0 bases; unmatched junction bases: 4. CDR3 in amino acids: CASSGQGLAKNIQYF. CDR3 coding DNA: TGTGCCAGCAGCGGACAGGGACTAGCCAAAAACATTCAGTACTTC.

The V call is TRBV6-5, the J call TRBJ1-4; 7 bases match TRBD1. The J segment lost 4 bases and the V segment lost 7 bases, leaving 6 bases of the junction unmatched. This CDR3 comprises 14 residues. CDR1 MNHEY and CDR2 SVGAGI come from the germline V gene. This chain's CDR3 is CASKGAGDNEKLFF. The CDR3 DNA reads as TGTGCCAGCAAGGGGGCAGGTGATAATGAAAAACTGTTTTTT.

This chain links TRBV7-2 with TRBJ2-7; 7 bases are shared with TRBD2. The CDR3 length is 12 residues. Germline-derived CDR1 and CDR2 are SGHTA and FQGNSA. Trimming took 5 bases from V and 6 from J; bases not matched to a gene: 4. CDR3 residues: CASSPGLGEQYF. The CDR3 nucleotides read TGTGCCAGCAGCCCAGGACTAGGCGAGCAGTACTTC.

This clone was seen once. The chain joins TRBV6-6 to TRBJ1-2; D is unresolved. V lost 5 bases, J lost 5 bases, and 18 bases lay in between. The CDR3 covers 15 residues. CDR1 is MNHNY and CDR2 is SVGAGI in the germline V gene (reference sequence). As DNA, the CDR3 is TGTGCCAGCAGTGACAAACCGGGATCCTTTTATGGCTACACCTTC. Amino acid sequence: CASSDKPGSFYGYTF.

The V call is TRBV10-2, the J call TRBJ1-3; TRBD1 is a possible D gene (6 bases). This CDR3 region has 14 residues. The germline CDR1 and CDR2 sequences are WSHSY and SAAADI. V was pared by 2 bases and J by 8 bases, with 13 bases between. CDR3 sequence reads: CASSERTSGDTIYF. CDR3 DNA: TGCGCCAGCAGTGAGAGAACCTCAGGGGACACCATATATTTT.

This chain links TRBV7-9 with TRBJ1-4; 9 positions match TRBD1. The CDR3 length is 19 residues. Trimming at V came to 6 bases and at J to 2 bases, leaving 16 bases not matched to a gene. Germline CDR1 SEHNR, CDR2 FQNEAQ (reference sequence). CDR3 region: CASRPQSTGGGGTNEKLFF. CDR3 DNA: TGTGCCAGCAGACCCCAGTCCACAGGGGGCGGAGGTACTAATGAAAAACTGTTTTTT.

The gene calls are TRBV13 and TRBJ1-1; TRBD1 agrees at 8 bases. Germline CDR1 is PRHDT and CDR2 is FYEKMQ (reference sequence). With 5 bases clipped from V and 4 bases from J, the junction kept 9 bases outside the gene matches. CDR3 size: 15 residues. CDR3 in amino acids: CASSPRTTGGTEAFF. The CDR3 bases are TGTGCCAGCAGCCCGCGAACCACAGGGGGCACTGAAGCTTTCTTT.

This rearrangement joins TRBV30 to TRBJ1-2; TRBD1 matches at 9 bases. J lost 4 bases, V lost 0 bases, and 6 bases had no gene match. The germline gives CDR1 GTSNPN, CDR2 SVGIG (reference sequence). The CDR3 consists of 15 residues. DNA of the CDR3: TGTGCCTGGAGTGTAGGGACAGGGCCGTTCTATGGCTACACCTTC. It is translated as CAWSVGTGPFYGYTF.

Notes on this clone: Germline and junction disagree at one end, which may indicate a read error. The gene calls are TRBV19 and TRBJ1-1; weak D call: TRBD1 (6 bases). This CDR3 region has 15 residues. CDR1 and CDR2 (germline): LNHDA, SQIVND (reference sequence). This chain's CDR3 is CASSVFGRGNPEAFF. The CDR3 DNA reads as TGTGCCAGTAGCGTCTTCGGGAGGGGGAACCCTGAAGCTTTCTTT.

The chain recombines TRBV7-8 with TRBJ1-1; D not resolved. CDR1 is SGHVS and CDR2 is FQNEAQ in the germline V gene. The ends were cut back, 2 bases at V and 1 base at J, with 8 bases in the middle. The CDR3 has 14 amino acids. Written as DNA, the CDR3 is TGTGCCAGCAGCTTAAGCGGACGGAACACTGAAGCTTTCTTT. Translation gives CASSLSGRNTEAFF.

The CDR3 DNA is TGCGCCAGCAGTCGGGGTGGAGAAGTCCTTGAGCAGTTCTTC. Translation: CASSRGGEVLEQFF. The chain has TRBV5-1 and TRBJ2-1; maybe TRBD2 (5 bases). The germline gives CDR1 SGHRS, CDR2 YFSETQ. This CDR3 region has 14 residues. The ends were cut back, 5 bases at V and 9 bases at J, with 18 bases in the middle.

V usage is TRBV10-2 and J usage is TRBJ1-2; 8 positions agree with TRBD1. Looked up from germline, CDR1 is WSHSY and CDR2 is SAAADI. This CDR3 comprises 13 residues. With 5 bases clipped from V and 8 bases from J, the junction kept 7 bases outside the gene matches. Here the CDR3 DNA reads TGCGCCAGCAGTTACAGGGGGGCTGGCGGCTACACCTTC. Its translation is CASSYRGAGGYTF.

This chain connects TRBV11-2 to TRBJ1-3; D may be TRBD1 (5 bases). Germline V gene lookup returns CDR1 SGHAT and CDR2 FQNNGV. Trimming pared 3 bases from V and 5 bases from J, leaving 11 bases between. This CDR3 spans 14 amino acids. The CDR3 is CASSLQGFRNTIYF. For the CDR3, the DNA is TGTGCCAGCAGCTTGCAGGGCTTCAGAAACACCATATATTTT.

The J gene is TRBJ2-3, the V gene TRBV5-6; D gene uncertain. The germline V gene has CDR1 SGHDT and CDR2 YYEEEE. V lost 0 bases to trimming and J lost 1 base, with 6 bases between them. The CDR3 is made up of 14 amino acids. Here the CDR3 DNA reads TGTGCCAGCAGCTTGGCCGGTGGCACAGATACGCAGTATTTT. Amino acid sequence: CASSLAGGTDTQYF.

The V gene is TRBV27, the J gene TRBJ2-7; a weak D match, TRBD2 (5 bases). CDR1 and CDR2 (germline): MNHEY, SMNVEV (reference sequence). The CDR3 extends over 13 amino acids. Trimming left V 5 bases short and J 1 base short, with 9 bases between. The CDR3 nucleotides are TGTGCCAGCAGTGGGAGACTTTCCTACGAGCAGTACTTC. Translation: CASSGRLSYEQYF.